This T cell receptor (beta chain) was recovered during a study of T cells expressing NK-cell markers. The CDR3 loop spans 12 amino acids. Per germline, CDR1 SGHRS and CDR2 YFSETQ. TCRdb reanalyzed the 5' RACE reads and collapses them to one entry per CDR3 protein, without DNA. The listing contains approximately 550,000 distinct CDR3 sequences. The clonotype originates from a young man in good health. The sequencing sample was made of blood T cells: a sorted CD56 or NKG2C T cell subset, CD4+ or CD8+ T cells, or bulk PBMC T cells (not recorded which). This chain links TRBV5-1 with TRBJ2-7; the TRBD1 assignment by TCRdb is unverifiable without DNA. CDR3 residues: CASSNGAAEQYF.